What follows describes a single T cell receptor beta chain. Taking its sample share into account, this clonotype is medium-sized (0.01 to 0.1%). Its antigen is not yet known. There are no base qualities to consult, and no much larger clone falls within one base. The data were taken from a study (dated by TCRdb to the early 2010s). V and J are trimmed by 7 bases and 5 bases, and the gene matches miss 18 bases of the junction. Reading the germline V gene gives CDR1 SQVTM and CDR2 ANQGSEA. From its cysteine to its phenylalanine, the CDR3 spans 16 amino acids. Solely the CDR3 DNA is kept, with 48 bases framed from the first base. The listed sequencing device is Illumina Genome Analyzer IIx. The public reads were quality trimmed at Q25 with fastp and then assembled into clones with MiXCR by TCRdb, keeping productive beta chains. Each record represents a unique CDR3 protein, reported with the most common genes and DNA among its rows. A total of fewer than 9,000 distinct CDR3 sequences appear in this sample, roughly 32% of them only once. The ten largest clones take up roughly 20% of the sample.

The chain uses TRBV29-1 and TRBJ2-7; the junction holds 9 bases that match TRBD1. This TCR came from a human donor. Input material: blood. This receptor carries the CDR3 CSARTGTGRSGHEQYF. The nucleotide sequence is TGCAGCGCGAGAACCGGGACAGGGAGAAGTGGGCACGAGCAGTACTTC.